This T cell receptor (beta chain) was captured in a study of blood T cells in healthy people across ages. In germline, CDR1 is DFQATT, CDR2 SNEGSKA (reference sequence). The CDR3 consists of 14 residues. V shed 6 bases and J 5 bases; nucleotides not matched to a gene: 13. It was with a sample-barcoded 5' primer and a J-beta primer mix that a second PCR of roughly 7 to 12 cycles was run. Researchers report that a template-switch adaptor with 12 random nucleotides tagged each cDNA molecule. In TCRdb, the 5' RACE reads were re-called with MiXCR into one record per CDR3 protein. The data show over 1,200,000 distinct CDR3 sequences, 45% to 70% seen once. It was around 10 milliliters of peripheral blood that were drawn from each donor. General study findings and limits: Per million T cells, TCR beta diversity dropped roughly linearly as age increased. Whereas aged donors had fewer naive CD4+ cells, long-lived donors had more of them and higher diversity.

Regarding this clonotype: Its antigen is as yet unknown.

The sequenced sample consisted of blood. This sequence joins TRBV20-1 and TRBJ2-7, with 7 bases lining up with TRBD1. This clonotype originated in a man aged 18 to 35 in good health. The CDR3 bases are TGCAGTGCCAGGGGCTTTGTAGGGGGCGACGAGCAGTACTTC. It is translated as CSARGFVGGDEQYF.